One and the same sample provided the 15 T cell receptor beta chains below, sequenced in a study of spatial heterogeneity in lung cancer. Time point specified: blood at routine non-recurrence follow-up after resection. Unsorted tumor, nontumor lung tissue or cryopreserved PBMC supplied the whole RNA. TCRdb redid the calling of the 5' RACE reads with MiXCR, one entry per CDR3 protein. The sample holds under 30,000 distinct CDR3 sequences; roughly 5.5% are singletons and the top ten take roughly a fifth. The material was PBMCs, obtained at follow-up. The receptors were sampled from a male donor with early-stage non-small cell lung cancer.

This clonotype has a handful of counts. The V gene is TRBV7-9, the J gene TRBJ1-2, with 7 bases identical to TRBD1. With 5 bases clipped from V and 8 bases from J, the junction kept 5 bases outside the gene matches. This CDR3 region has 12 residues. CDR1 is SEHNR and CDR2 is FQNEAQ in the germline V gene (reference sequence). The CDR3 DNA reads TGTGCCAGCAGCCGCGACAGGGAGGGCTACACCTTC. It is translated as CASSRDREGYTF.

Concerning this clonotype itself: A much larger clone differs from this one at a single base, so this may be a read error. V and J are TRBV20-1 and TRBJ2-3; maybe TRBD2 (5 bases). The CDR3 sequence is 12 residues long. Looked up from germline, CDR1 is DFQATT and CDR2 is SNEGSKA (reference sequence). The CDR3 loop is CSASESRDTHYF. In DNA, the CDR3 is TGCAGTGCTAGTGAATCGAGGGATACGCATTATTTT.

This clonotype was found a few times. The chain recombines TRBV6-4 with TRBJ2-3; 11 bases map to TRBD2. V lost 0 bases to trimming and J lost 4 bases; unmatched junction nucleotides: 0. This CDR3 has 15 amino acids. The germline V gene has CDR1 MRHNA and CDR2 SNTAGT. CDR3 sequence: CASSDSSGGADTQYF. CDR3 nucleotide sequence: TGTGCCAGCAGTGACTCTAGCGGGGGGGCAGATACGCAGTATTTT.

In this sample, this clonotype is medium-sized. The V and J genes are TRBV7-6 and TRBJ2-2, with TRBD1 identical over 10 bases. Germline CDR1 is SGHVS and CDR2 is FNYEAQ. The CDR3 extends over 15 amino acids. The V and J ends lost 4 bases and 3 bases, in that order; junction bases with no gene match: 2. The CDR3 region is CASSSGQGYTGELFF. CDR3 DNA: TGTGCCAGCAGCTCGGGACAGGGGTACACCGGGGAGCTGTTTTTT. Using reference TRBV7-6 and TRBJ2-2 for the parts outside the CDR3, the full variable domain is GAGVSQSPRYKVTKRGQDVALRCDPISGHVSLYWYRQALGQGPEFLTYFNYEAQQDKSGLPNDRFSAERPEGSISTLTIQRTEQRDSAMYRCASSSGQGYTGELFFGEGSRLTVL.

This clonotype was seen at least ten times. V gene TRBV6-5 combines with J gene TRBJ2-7; D is uncertain. This CDR3 has 15 amino acids. Deletions cut 2 bases from V and 2 bases from J, with 13 bases between. Germline-derived CDR1 and CDR2 are MNHEY and SVGAGI. CDR3 amino acids: CASSYVVGSTYEQYF. CDR3 nucleotide sequence: TGTGCCAGCAGTTACGTAGTAGGGTCGACCTACGAGCAGTACTTC.

This clonotype was detected ten times or more. This chain connects TRBV6-2 or TRBV6-3 to TRBJ2-7, with TRBD2 as a possible D gene (5 bases). The germline V gene has CDR1 MNHEY and CDR2 SVGEGT. The CDR3 length is 15 residues. Trimming shortened V by 7 bases and J by 4 bases, and 20 bases separated the two germline ends. CDR3 residues: CASKRDGPMPYEQYF. CDR3 bases: TGTGCCAGCAAGAGGGATGGCCCCATGCCGTACGAGCAGTACTTC.

This clonotype was observed many times. The chain uses TRBV5-1 and TRBJ2-1; D unclear. The germline V gene encodes CDR1 SGHRS and CDR2 YFSETQ. The CDR3 covers 13 residues. Trimming removed 0 bases at V and 9 bases at J, with 10 bases between. CDR3 sequence: CASSLVPIGEQFF. In DNA, the CDR3 is TGCGCCAGCAGCTTGGTCCCGATCGGTGAGCAGTTCTTC.

This clonotype occurred many times. V is TRBV6-5 and J is TRBJ1-5; D gene uncertain. The germline gives CDR1 MNHEY, CDR2 SVGAGI. V lost 0 bases and J lost 8, with 14 bases in between. The length of the CDR3 is 15 residues. In DNA form, the CDR3 reads TGTGCCAGCAGTTACTCTCGGGCCACGCGGGAGCCCCAGCATTTT. Amino acid sequence: CASSYSRATREPQHF.

This clonotype showed up many times. The chain combines TRBV7-6 with TRBJ2-5, with D maybe TRBD1 (5 bases). Germline-derived CDR1 and CDR2 are SGHVS and FNYEAQ. This CDR3 contains 14 residues. V was pared by 5 bases and J by 1 base, with 11 bases between. CDR3 sequence (DNA): TGTGCCAGCAGCCTAGGGGCTACCCAAGAGACCCAGTACTTC. This codes for CASSLGATQETQYF.

This clonotype has a count of ten or more. The chain recombines TRBV7-3 with TRBJ2-3, with D unclear. Trimming stripped 4 bases from V and 0 bases from J, with 11 bases between. The CDR3 length is 15 residues. Germline CDR1 SGHTA, CDR2 FQGTGA. Here the CDR3 DNA reads TGTGCCAGCAGCTCCGGTCGCCATAGCACAGATACGCAGTATTTT. Encoded protein: CASSSGRHSTDTQYF.

Written as DNA, the CDR3 is TGTGCCAGCAGTTTAGCGCTGAGGGGACTCCTAGCCAAAAACATTCAGTACTTC. Translated, it gives CASSLALRGLLAKNIQYF. The genes are TRBV12-3 or TRBV12-4 and TRBJ2-4, with D possibly being TRBD2 (6 bases). V lost 0 bases, J lost 0 bases, and 15 bases lay in between. The CDR3 covers 18 residues.

This clonotype appeared once. It may be a read error: a sequence one base away is much more abundant. No conserved phenylalanine or tryptophan is present at the end of the CDR3, so a read error is the likely explanation. The V call is TRBV12-3 or TRBV12-4, the J call TRBJ2-1; D might be TRBD2 (6 bases). CDR3 length: 16 residues. Trimming took off 1 base at V and 3 bases at J, with 13 bases between the two ends. CDR3: CASSLVRDSIYNEQFL. The CDR3 region has the DNA TGTGCCAGCAGTTTAGTGCGGGACTCGATCTACAATGAGCAGTTCCTC.

This clonotype was detected a few times. The chain has TRBV20-1 and TRBJ1-4; D is unresolved. The V end was cut by 6 bases, the J end by 5 bases, with 13 bases between. Germline V CDR1 and CDR2: DFQATT, SNEGSKA (reference sequence). This CDR3 region has 13 residues. CDR3 region: CSAETVRNEKLFF. As DNA, the CDR3 is TGCAGTGCGGAGACGGTACGAAATGAAAAACTGTTTTTT.

The table lists this clonotype with many counts. The chain has TRBV2 and TRBJ2-2; D uncertain. This CDR3 contains 14 residues. Germline values: CDR1 SNHLY, CDR2 FYNNEI. Trimming shortened V by 4 bases and J by 0 bases, and 6 bases separated the two germline ends. For the CDR3, the DNA is TGTGCCAGCAGTGGTTGGCCGAACACCGGGGAGCTGTTTTTT. Protein sequence: CASSGWPNTGELFF.

In its sample, this clonotype was seen many times. The gene calls are TRBV5-1 and TRBJ2-3; D is possibly TRBD2 (6 bases). The CDR3 runs to 16 residues. Germline CDR1 reads SGHRS; CDR2 reads YFSETQ. V lost 0 bases, J lost 3 bases, and 14 bases lay in between. CDR3 sequence (DNA): TGCGCCAGCAGCTTGGCCCCTACGGGGGAGACAGATACGCAGTATTTT. It encodes CASSLAPTGETDTQYF.